This TCR beta chain was captured by sequencing in a study of low-dose radiotherapy and immunotherapy resistance in tumors. Study overall: The study gave Cohort 2 1 Gy per fraction every two weeks, totaling 13 Gy over 26 weeks. The 200 mg/m2 dose of intravenous cyclophosphamide was given every two weeks, one day before radiation and immunotherapy.

Donors were treated with nivolumab, ipilimumab, aspirin, and low-dose cyclophosphamide and radiotherapy. The CDR3 spans 14 residues. Germline V lookup: CDR1 MDHEN, CDR2 SYDVKM. Trimming removed 3 bases at V and 3 bases at J, with 8 bases between. First-strand cDNA used TRAV- and TRBV-specific primers, covering alpha and beta chains. TCRs were put through 20 to 25 PCR cycles of amplification with Phusion. A constant-region primer and the V-primer adapter served as the primer pair. TCRdb re-analysed the reads in MiXCR, keeping a single row per CDR3 protein. The sample gives roughly 17,000 distinct CDR3 sequences, less than 85% of which show up once; 5.5% to 6% is in the top ten.

This TCR was recovered from a human donor with advanced metastatic prostate, ovarian, gallbladder or colorectal cancer (not recorded which). This table probably holds off-target reads from a library built for another chain. The chain is built from TRBV28 and TRBJ1-4, with D perhaps TRBD1 (6 bases). This chain's CDR3 is CASSLGGANEKLFF. The CDR3 DNA reads as TGTGCCAGCAGTTTGGGGGGCGCTAATGAAAAACTGTTTTTT.